A few counts support the clone carrying this TCR beta chain. Antigen: not known. These data belong to a study of CD8 T cells in ankylosing spondylitis. Whole-study results and caveats: A CD8+ phenotype characterized the disease-linked clones, which were relatively rare in peripheral blood. What appeared characteristic of ankylosing spondylitis blood was a TCR beta motif of about eight highly homologous variants. In reactive arthritis synovial fluid and blood, some motif variants had been reported before.

From the 5' RACE reads, TCRdb called clonotypes with MiXCR, one entry per CDR3 protein. The sample yields roughly 170,000 distinct CDR3 sequences, 9.8% seen once. Germline V gives CDR1 GTSNPN, CDR2 SVGIG (reference sequence). The length of the CDR3 is 11 residues. Trimming removed 4 bases from V and 6 bases from J; junction bases left unmatched: 2. This TCR derives from a female donor with ankylosing spondylitis or in good health (not recorded which). Sequenced input: blood, either unsorted or a sorted T cell fraction (not recorded which). V gene TRBV30 combines with J gene TRBJ2-7, with 8 nucleotides matching TRBD1. CDR3 in DNA: TGTGCCTGGACAGGGGGCATCGAGCAGTACTTC. Its translation is CAWTGGIEQYF.